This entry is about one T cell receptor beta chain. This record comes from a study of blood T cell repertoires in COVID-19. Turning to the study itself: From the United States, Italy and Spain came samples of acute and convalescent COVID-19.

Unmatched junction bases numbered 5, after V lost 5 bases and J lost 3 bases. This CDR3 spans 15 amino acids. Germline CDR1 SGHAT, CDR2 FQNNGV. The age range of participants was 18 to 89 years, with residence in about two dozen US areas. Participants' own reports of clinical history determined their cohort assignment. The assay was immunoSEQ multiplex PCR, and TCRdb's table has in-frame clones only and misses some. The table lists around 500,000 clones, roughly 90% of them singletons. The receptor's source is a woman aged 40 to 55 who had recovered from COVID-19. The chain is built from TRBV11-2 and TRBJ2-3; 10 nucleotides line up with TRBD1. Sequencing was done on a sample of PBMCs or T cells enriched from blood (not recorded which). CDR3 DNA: TGTGCCAGCAGCACGGGACAGGGGAAAACAGATACGCAGTATTTT. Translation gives CASSTGQGKTDTQYF. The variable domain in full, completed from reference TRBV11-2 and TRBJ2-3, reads EAGVAQSPRYKIIEKRQSVAFWCNPISGHATLYWYQQILGQGPKLLIQFQNNGVVDDSQLPKDRFSAERLKGVDSTLKIQPAKLEDSAVYLCASSTGQGKTDTQYFGPGTRLTVL.